This TCR beta chain was profiled in a study of blood T cell repertoires in COVID-19 (dated by TCRdb to the early 2020s). Regarding the complete study: Collaborator samples came from the United States, Italy and Spain and covered acute and convalescent phases of COVID-19. Where available, HLA class I and class II types were obtained from metadata supplied by the sample provider rather than from assay-based typing. Samples came from the ongoing ImmuneRACE study (first 160 participants) plus 1,254 subjects from 6 global collaborators. The repertoires were released in a freely available public database intended as a resource for research on the immune response to SARS-CoV-2. The sample metadata nearly always contained a de-identified subject ID, COVID-19 status, age in years and sex. Subjects who had been exposed to COVID-19, were actively infected with it, or had recovered from it provided the deeply sampled blood TCRbeta repertoires that made up the dataset. The material from the prospective study consisted of cDNA or gDNA derived from T cells, B-cell-depleted T cells, or PBMCs. Study-wide conclusions, independent of this receptor: How much clinical and demographic metadata was included differed by source and by participant, and the metadata was provided uncurated.

Participants in the prospective study were enrolled through a virtual design, were aged about 18 to 89 years, and lived in fewer than 30 United States geographic areas. To assign participants to cohorts, the prospective study relied on clinical history that participants themselves reported in a screening survey and a study questionnaire. Mobile phlebotomists in the prospective study collected whole blood, serum and a nasopharyngeal or oropharyngeal swab from every participant. Prospective study participants could optionally give additional blood draws and questionnaires over an approximately 2-month period. Before DNA extraction, prospective study blood samples were shipped either frozen or at room temperature. TCRbeta CDR3 regions were amplified from genomic DNA using the immunoSEQ Assay, a bias-controlled multiplex PCR. In the source study's methods: Nucleated cell counts per sample were estimated from amplification of reference gene primers within the assay. To quantify the absolute abundance of each unique TCRbeta CDR3 rearrangement, sequence reads were collapsed and filtered. For each sample, productive Simpson clonality was calculated as the square root of Simpson's diversity index across productive rearrangements. Entries here come from immuneACCESS through TCRdb and include only in-frame sequences with V and J called. Some clones fail to appear in such tables; in the studies checked, an unresolved V gene covers under half of the shortfall, and the cause of the remainder is unknown. Clone size and the V and J calls come from that table; the DNA yielded D and trimming. This sample lists about 240,000 clones; about 86% were detected once. 3% to 4% of the sample comes from the top ten.

Spanning cysteine to phenylalanine, the CDR3 consists of 18 amino acids. Left in the record is the CDR3 DNA by itself, 54 bases read in frame from the first base. Clipping removes 2 bases from V and 7 bases from J, with 11 as the unmatched junction base count. The germline V gene (reference sequence) gives CDR1 as SEHNR and CDR2 as FQNEAQ. In regard to this clone: The antigen this receptor binds is unknown. No base qualities exist here, and no much larger clone lies one base off it.

The chain uses TRBV7-9 and TRBJ1-4, with 12 middle bases fitting TRBD1. Specimen: PBMCs or T cells enriched from blood (not recorded which). The TCR was taken from a woman in her forties with acute COVID-19. Here is the DNA: TGTGCCAGCAGCTTACCGTCCCGGGACAGGGGGCAAGGTGAAAAACTGTTTTTT. It codes for CASSLPSRDRGQGEKLFF.